This TCR beta chain came from a study of T cell changes during pregnancy in multiple sclerosis. CDR1 is SEHNR and CDR2 is FQNEAQ in the germline V gene (reference sequence). This CDR3 is 15 amino acids long. After removal of 5 bases from V and 9 bases from J, the junction contained 9 bases not matched to a gene. Assay: immunoSEQ multiplex PCR; the TCRdb copy retains only in-frame clones and omits some. This repertoire shows 30,000 to 45,000 clones, 91% found once; its top ten account for 0.45% to 0.5%. The source of this sequence is a female donor in good health, enrolled as a control in a pregnancy study. The specimen comprised CD4+ T cells from peripheral blood mononuclear cells, sampled in the second trimester of pregnancy. The V and J genes are TRBV7-9 and TRBJ2-3, with 12 bases identical to TRBD2. CDR3 nucleotides: TGTGCCAGCAGCCGACCCCGGCTAGCGGGGGGGACGCAGTATTTT. Its translation: CASSRPRLAGGTQYF.